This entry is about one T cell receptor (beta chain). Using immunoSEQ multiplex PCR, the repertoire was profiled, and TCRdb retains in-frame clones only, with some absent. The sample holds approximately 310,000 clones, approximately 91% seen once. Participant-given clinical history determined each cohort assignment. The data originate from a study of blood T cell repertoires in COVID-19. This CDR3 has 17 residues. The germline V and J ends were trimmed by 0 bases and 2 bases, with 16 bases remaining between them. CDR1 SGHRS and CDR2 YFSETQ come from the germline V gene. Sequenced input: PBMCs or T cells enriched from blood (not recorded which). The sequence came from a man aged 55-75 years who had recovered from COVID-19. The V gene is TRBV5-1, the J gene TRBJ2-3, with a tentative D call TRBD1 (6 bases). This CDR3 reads CASSLGTVRGPTDTQYF. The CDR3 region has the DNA TGCGCCAGCAGCTTGGGGACAGTGAGGGGCCCCACAGATACGCAGTATTTT. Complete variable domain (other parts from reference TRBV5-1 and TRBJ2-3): KAGVTQTPRYLIKTRGQQVTLSCSPISGHRSVSWYQQTPGQGLQFLFEYFSETQRNKGNFPGRFSGRQFSNSRSEMNVSTLELGDSALYLCASSLGTVRGPTDTQYFGPGTRLTVL.